A selection of T cell receptor beta chains follows, all from one sample in a study of T-cell reconstitution after alpha-beta-depleted transplantation in children. TCRdb redid the calling of the PCR reads with MiXCR, one entry per CDR3 protein. Of 250,000 to 400,000 distinct CDR3 sequences in the sample, approximately 20% were seen once. This specimen was PBMCs, mostly from graft donor cells, taken 180 days after TCRalphabeta/CD19-depleted stem cell transplant. The source of these receptors is a male patient between 10 and 17 years old who had a stem cell transplant for acute lymphoblastic leukemia, so the T cells may come from the graft donor. Each CDR3 is given with its conserved first and last residue. Each record gives: CDR3 protein, V gene, CDR3 length, J gene, clone size. Clone sizes are given selectively: once, few, many, or a class where the clone is expanded.

CATSRDYAKNIQYF,TRBV15,14,TRBJ2-4,-
CASTQSDRPNEKLFF,TRBV28,15,TRBJ1-4,many
CASRTGRTRTQTGELFF,TRBV10-2,17,TRBJ2-2,-
CASSPKDRRKLFF,TRBV12-3/TRBV12-4,13,TRBJ1-4,-
CSATPPRPSTDTQYF,TRBV20-1,15,TRBJ2-3,once
CASSLGAGTYEQYF,TRBV12-3/TRBV12-4,14,TRBJ2-7,-
CASSPQGWRVPSYEQYF,TRBV4-2,17,TRBJ2-7,few
CASSPAGGSTGELFF,TRBV9,15,TRBJ2-2,-
CASLSEGGGNQPQHF,TRBV6-2/TRBV6-3,15,TRBJ1-5,-
CASSLAGTRVEQYF,TRBV7-6,14,TRBJ2-7,few
CASSSRPRGGTNTEAFF,TRBV5-1,17,TRBJ1-1,few
CASSLVSWGGYTF,TRBV12-3/TRBV12-4,13,TRBJ1-2,-